Presented here are 30 T cell receptor beta chains from one specimen sequenced in a study of T cell repertoires in cytomegalovirus infection. MiXCR, applied by TCRdb to the reads, yields one record per CDR3 protein. The sample records under 450,000 distinct CDR3 sequences, roughly 36% being singletons. The antigens these receptors bind are not known. The sequences come from cultured PBMCs, collected from culture after CMV antigen stimulation. These receptor sequences come from a human donor in good health (CMV status not recorded). Some clones in this sample may be carry-over from other donors' samples.

The chain employs TRBV4-3 and TRBJ2-5; 10 bases are shared with TRBD1. CDR1 and CDR2 from the germline V gene are LGHNA and YSLEER. J lost 4 bases, V lost 3 bases, and 8 bases had no gene match. The length of the CDR3 is 16 residues. In DNA form, the CDR3 reads TGCGCCAGCAGCCAGGGGGGTGGACAGGGGGTAGAGACCCAGTACTTC. Protein: CASSQGGGQGVETQYF.

The genes are TRBV4-1 and TRBJ2-1, with no clear D. Germline V gives CDR1 MGHRA, CDR2 YSYEKL. V dropped 1 base and J dropped 5 bases, with 21 bases sitting between them. This CDR3 spans 18 amino acids. The CDR3 spells CASSQGSGRRLKNNEQFF. In DNA, the CDR3 is TGCGCCAGCAGCCAAGGATCAGGCAGGCGGCTCAAAAACAATGAGCAGTTCTTC.

This clonotype was detected only a few times. The rearrangement links TRBV27 to TRBJ1-1, with unresolved D. V lost 2 bases to trimming and J lost 8 bases, with 15 bases between them. The CDR3 totals 14 residues. Germline CDR1 is MNHEY and CDR2 is SMNVEV (reference sequence). CDR3 nucleotides: TGTGCCAGCAGTTTAAGGCCGCTCAACCTAGAAGCTTTCTTT. Its protein product is CASSLRPLNLEAFF.

In this sample, this clonotype turned up a few times. The chain is built from TRBV7-6 and TRBJ1-2; D unresolved. The CDR3 is made up of 14 amino acids. Trimming left V 1 base short and J 4 bases short, with 10 bases between. Germline V CDR1 and CDR2: SGHVS, FNYEAQ. In DNA form, the CDR3 reads TGTGCCAGCAGCTTAGTAGTAGGTTCCTATGGCTACACCTTC. Its translation: CASSLVVGSYGYTF.

This chain connects TRBV7-6 to TRBJ1-1, with D unclear. This CDR3 is built from 13 residues. The germline CDR1 and CDR2 sequences are SGHVS and FNYEAQ. The V end lost 3 bases, the J end lost 1 base, and 6 bases lay between the germline ends. CDR3 in amino acids: CASSFAKNTEAFF. The CDR3 DNA reads TGTGCCAGCAGCTTTGCCAAGAACACTGAAGCTTTCTTT.

This clonotype was counted at least ten times. V is TRBV7-2 and J is TRBJ1-6; possibly TRBD1 for D (6 bases). CDR3 length: 16 amino acids. The V end was cut by 6 bases, the J end by 0 bases, with 12 bases between. Germline V gives CDR1 SGHTA, CDR2 FQGNSA. The CDR3 here is CASSVDRSSYNSPLHF. CDR3 sequence (DNA): TGTGCCAGCAGTGTGGACAGAAGCTCCTATAATTCACCCCTCCACTTT.

This clonotype was recorded a few times. The chain has TRBV11-2 and TRBJ2-3, with D uncertain. CDR3 length equals 14 residues. Trimming pared 2 bases from V and 0 bases from J, leaving 6 bases between. CDR1 and CDR2 from the germline V gene are SGHAT and FQNNGV. This CDR3 reads CASSLTPSTDTQYF. The CDR3 DNA reads as TGTGCCAGCAGCTTAACACCTAGCACAGATACGCAGTATTTT.

The gene calls are TRBV2 and TRBJ1-4; D ambiguous. The V end lost 4 bases, the J end lost 7 bases, and 7 bases lay between the germline ends. CDR1 and CDR2 from the germline V gene are SNHLY and FYNNEI. The CDR3 contains 12 residues. CDR3 DNA: TGTGCCAGCAGTGTTTTTGGTGAAAAACTGTTTTTT. Amino acid sequence: CASSVFGEKLFF.

This clonotype was detected a few times. This chain uses TRBV27 with TRBJ2-5; TRBD2 is a possible D gene (5 bases). The V end was cut by 5 bases, the J end by 0 bases, with 13 bases between. The CDR3 is made up of 15 amino acids. The germline V gene encodes CDR1 MNHEY and CDR2 SMNVEV (reference sequence). As DNA, the CDR3 is TGTGCCAGCAGTGTGCTAGCAGTGTACCAAGAGACCCAGTACTTC. Translating gives CASSVLAVYQETQYF.

This clonotype was seen a few times. The chain couples TRBV11-2 to TRBJ2-7; a possible D gene is TRBD2 (5 bases). In germline, CDR1 is SGHAT, CDR2 FQNNGV. Trimming pared 5 bases from V and 3 bases from J, leaving 17 bases between. The CDR3 consists of 15 residues. The CDR3 nucleotides are TGTGCCAGCAGCCCCTTGGGGAAGGGAGACTACGAGCAGTACTTC. Translating gives CASSPLGKGDYEQYF.

The rearrangement links TRBV2 to TRBJ2-7, with D possibly being TRBD2 (6 bases). The V and J ends lost 4 bases and 3 bases respectively, with 10 bases between them. Germline-derived CDR1 and CDR2 are SNHLY and FYNNEI. The CDR3 sequence is 13 residues long. CDR3 coding DNA: TGTGCCAGCAGTGCGGACTACATCTACGAGCAGTACGTC. It specifies CASSADYIYEQYV.

In this sample, this clonotype turned up a few times. The chain recombines TRBV4-1 with TRBJ2-2; D is uncertain. This CDR3 contains 16 residues. Germline V CDR1 and CDR2: MGHRA, YSYEKL. The V gene lost 0 bases and the J gene lost 4 bases, with 12 bases spanning the gap. DNA for the CDR3: TGCGCCAGCAGCCAAGATCCGCTCCTCCCCACCGGGGAGCTGTTTTTT. Translated: CASSQDPLLPTGELFF.

The gene calls are TRBV6-5 and TRBJ2-1, with 10 positions matching TRBD2. V lost 5 bases, J lost 6 bases, and 7 bases stayed unmatched. The CDR3 has 15 residues. Germline CDR1 reads MNHEY; CDR2 reads SVGAGI. For the CDR3, the DNA is TGTGCCAGCAGTCCCGAGACTAGCGGGCGCAATGAGCAGTTCTTC. Its protein is CASSPETSGRNEQFF.

This clonotype was observed a handful of times. The V call is TRBV9, the J call TRBJ2-5; 7 nucleotides line up with TRBD2. The CDR3 runs to 16 residues. The J segment lost 2 bases and the V segment lost 0 bases, leaving 7 bases of the junction unmatched. The germline gives CDR1 SGDLS, CDR2 YYNGEE. This CDR3 is CASSVGTSRGQETQYF. The CDR3 bases are TGTGCCAGCAGCGTAGGGACTAGTAGGGGACAAGAGACCCAGTACTTC.

The gene calls are TRBV7-4 and TRBJ2-3; D is tentatively TRBD1 or TRBD2 (5 bases each). Germline CDR1 is SGHVT and CDR2 is SQSDAQ. Between the trimmed V and J ends, which lost 7 bases and 0 bases, there was a span of 14 bases. This CDR3 is built from 15 residues. This CDR3 reads CASTPLGRSTDTQYF. In DNA, the CDR3 is TGTGCCAGCACCCCCCTGGGACGAAGCACAGATACGCAGTATTTT.

The chain joins TRBV20-1 to TRBJ1-2; D perhaps matches TRBD1 (5 bases). The germline gives CDR1 DFQATT, CDR2 SNEGSKA (reference sequence). Deletions cut 0 bases from V and 7 bases from J, with 12 bases between. This CDR3 contains 13 residues. The chain's CDR3 is CSARDSREAGYTF. The CDR3 coding sequence is TGCAGTGCTAGAGATTCCAGGGAGGCTGGCTACACCTTC.

The rearrangement uses TRBV12-3 or TRBV12-4 and TRBJ1-1; possible D gene TRBD1, 6 bases. The V and J ends lost 5 bases and 5 bases respectively, with 12 bases between them. This CDR3 is built from 13 residues. The CDR3 sequence is CASSVNRDTEAFF. The CDR3 DNA sequence: TGTGCCAGCAGTGTTAACAGGGATACTGAAGCTTTCTTT.

In this sample, this clonotype turned up a few times. The rearrangement joins TRBV7-6 to TRBJ2-1; D unclear. The CDR3 extends over 12 amino acids. Trimming cost V 4 bases and J 8 bases, with 9 bases left between them. Germline-derived CDR1 and CDR2 are SGHVS and FNYEAQ. CDR3 in amino acids: CASSSASHEQFF. In DNA, the CDR3 is TGTGCCAGCAGCTCAGCCTCGCATGAGCAGTTCTTC.

This clonotype has only a few counts. The chain has TRBV12-3 or TRBV12-4 and TRBJ1-5; D perhaps matches TRBD1 (5 bases). V lost 4 bases to trimming and J lost 6 bases, with 13 bases between them. The CDR3 length is 14 residues. The CDR3 DNA reads as TGTGCCAGCAGTTCGGGGGATCCCAGTCAGCCCCAGCATTTT. Amino acid sequence: CASSSGDPSQPQHF.

This clonotype was counted a few times. The gene calls are TRBV7-8 and TRBJ1-1; D remains ambiguous. Trimming took off 3 bases at V and 5 bases at J, with 19 bases between the two ends. Per germline, CDR1 SGHVS and CDR2 FQNEAQ. The CDR3 sequence is 16 residues long. Written as DNA, the CDR3 is TGTGCCAGCAGCTTGGCGACACGACCCCTGGGGACTGAAGCTTTCTTT. Amino acid sequence: CASSLATRPLGTEAFF.

The V and J genes are TRBV6-2 or TRBV6-3 and TRBJ1-1, with D possibly TRBD1 on 5 matching bases. The CDR3 loop spans 14 amino acids. Trimming removed 2 bases from V and 4 bases from J, with 11 bases in between. The V gene's germline CDR1 is MNHEY and CDR2 SVGEGT. The CDR3 bases are TGTGCCAGCAGTTACAGGGGCAGGAGCACTGAAGCTTTCTTT. Protein sequence: CASSYRGRSTEAFF.

This clonotype was picked up many times. V is TRBV7-6 and J is TRBJ1-1; D not certain. The germline V gene encodes CDR1 SGHVS and CDR2 FNYEAQ. V lost 5 bases and J lost 2, with 9 bases in between. This CDR3 region has 13 residues. CDR3 DNA sequence: TGTGCCAGCAGCCCCCAGCAAAACACTGAAGCTTTCTTT. This encodes CASSPQQNTEAFF.

This clonotype was detected many times. This sequence joins TRBV7-2 and TRBJ2-5; D unclear. CDR1 and CDR2 (germline): SGHTA, FQGNSA. The CDR3 has 19 residues. Deletions cut 4 bases from V and 2 bases from J, with 26 bases between. This chain's CDR3 is CASSSNLWVRRKWQETQYF. CDR3 bases: TGTGCCAGCAGCTCGAACCTTTGGGTGCGCCGAAAGTGGCAAGAGACCCAGTACTTC.

The CDR3: CASSQEFPARTNEKLFF. The CDR3 DNA follows: TGCGCCAGCAGCCAAGAATTTCCGGCACGCACTAATGAAAAACTGTTTTTT. The chain joins TRBV4-1 to TRBJ1-4, with D unresolved. The CDR3 contains 17 residues. Deletions cut 0 bases from V and 2 bases from J, with 13 bases between. Germline CDR1 reads MGHRA; CDR2 reads YSYEKL.

V and J are TRBV7-2 and TRBJ2-7; the D gene is possibly TRBD2 (7 bases). Trimming stripped 1 base from V and 3 bases from J, with 13 bases between. The CDR3 runs to 15 residues. CDR1 SGHTA and CDR2 FQGNSA come from the germline V gene. The chain's CDR3 is CASSLDRGAHYEQYV. The CDR3 bases are TGTGCCAGCAGCTTAGATCGGGGGGCTCACTACGAGCAGTACGTC.

This clonotype was found a few times. J is TRBJ2-3 and V is TRBV10-3, with 9 nucleotides matching TRBD2. The germline V gene has CDR1 ENHRY and CDR2 SYGVKD. The CDR3 extends over 16 amino acids. The ends lost 4 bases at V and 1 base at J; junction bases unmatched: 6. The CDR3 nucleotides are TGTGCCATCAGTGTTGTAGCGGGAGAGGGCACAGATACGCAGTATTTT. It encodes CAISVVAGEGTDTQYF.

This clonotype was detected many times. The V and J genes are TRBV19 and TRBJ2-1; a weak D match, TRBD2 (6 bases). V gave up 3 bases and J gave up 8 bases, with 11 bases separating them. The germline CDR1 and CDR2 sequences are LNHDA and SQIVND (reference sequence). The CDR3 has 13 amino acids. The CDR3 DNA follows: TGTGCCAGTAGTATTGGTTTAGCGGATGAGCAGTTCTTC. Amino acid sequence: CASSIGLADEQFF.

This chain uses TRBV12-5 with TRBJ1-1; tentative D call: TRBD1 (6 bases). The CDR3 sequence is 15 residues long. Per germline, CDR1 LGHNT and CDR2 FRNRAP. With 5 bases removed from V and 0 bases from J, the gap between germline ends came to 13 bases. The DNA of the CDR3 is TGTGCTAGTGGTGACCTGGACAGAATGAACACTGAAGCTTTCTTT. Amino acid sequence: CASGDLDRMNTEAFF.

The chain has TRBV4-1 and TRBJ2-5, with 12 nucleotides matching TRBD2. CDR3 length: 19 amino acids. V lost 0 bases to trimming and J lost 5 bases; unmatched junction nucleotides: 13. The germline gives CDR1 MGHRA, CDR2 YSYEKL. The CDR3 spells CASSQEARLAGDGWETQYF. The CDR3 nucleotides read TGCGCCAGCAGCCAAGAAGCGAGACTAGCGGGAGATGGCTGGGAGACCCAGTACTTC.

This chain connects TRBV29-1 to TRBJ1-1; D unresolved. Germline assignment: CDR1 SQVTM and CDR2 ANQGSEA. Between the trimmed V and J ends, which lost 5 bases and 5 bases, there was a span of 12 bases. There are 12 residues in the CDR3. The CDR3 loop reads CSVWEGGTEAFF. CDR3 coding DNA: TGCAGCGTTTGGGAGGGCGGTACTGAAGCTTTCTTT.